This T cell receptor (beta chain) was recovered during a study of cytomegalovirus exposure and HLA in healthy donors. The PCR contained 60 Vbeta and 13 Jbeta primers. Produced via immunoSEQ multiplex PCR; TCRdb's table is partial and in-frame only. Of under 200,000 clones listed, around 80% were seen once; the top ten hold 0.65% to 0.75%. The clonotype originates from a woman aged 40 to 49 in good health and CMV-seronegative. The sample consisted of PBMCs.

As DNA, the CDR3 is TGTGCCAGCAGTTTTGGGCGAGGGACTGAAGCTTTCTTT. Translated: CASSFGRGTEAFF. This chain links TRBV7-9 with TRBJ1-1; D uncertain. The V end was cut by 6 bases, the J end by 5 bases, with 13 bases between. The CDR3 spans 13 residues. Germline V CDR1 and CDR2: SEHNR, FQNEAQ (reference sequence). Full variable domain (rest looked up from reference TRBV7-9 and TRBJ1-1): DTGVSQNPRHKITKRGQNVTFRCDPISEHNRLYWYRQTLGQGPEFLTYFQNEAQLEKSRLLSDRFSAERPKGSFSTLEIQRTEQGDSAMYLCASSFGRGTEAFFGQGTRLTVV.